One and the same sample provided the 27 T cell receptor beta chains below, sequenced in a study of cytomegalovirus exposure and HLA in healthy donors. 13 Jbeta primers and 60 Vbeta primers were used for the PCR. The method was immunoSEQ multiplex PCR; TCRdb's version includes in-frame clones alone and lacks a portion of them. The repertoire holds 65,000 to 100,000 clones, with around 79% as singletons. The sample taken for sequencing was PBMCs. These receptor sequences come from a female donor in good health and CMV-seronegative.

In DNA, the CDR3 is TGTGCCAGCAGCTCAAGAGTCCAGGGTAAACCCTACGAGCAGTACTTC. It is translated as CASSSRVQGKPYEQYF. The chain links TRBV21-1 to TRBJ2-7; TRBD1 reflects the table's D call only, with no check against the DNA. TRBV21-1 is a documented pseudogene. The CDR3 covers 16 residues.

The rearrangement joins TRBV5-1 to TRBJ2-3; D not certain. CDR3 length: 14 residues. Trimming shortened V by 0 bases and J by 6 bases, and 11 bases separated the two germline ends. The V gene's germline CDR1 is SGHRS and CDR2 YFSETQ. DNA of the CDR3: TGCGCCAGCAGCTTGGGGGCCAAGGCGGATACGCAGTATTTT. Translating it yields CASSLGAKADTQYF.

The CDR3 spells CASRRESSYNEQFF. The CDR3 DNA follows: TGTGCCAGTAGGAGGGAGAGCTCCTACAATGAGCAGTTCTTC. J is TRBJ2-1 and V is TRBV19; possibly TRBD2 for D (5 bases). Germline V lookup: CDR1 LNHDA, CDR2 SQIVND (reference sequence). The CDR3 length is 14 residues. The ends were cut back, 6 bases at V and 0 bases at J, with 9 bases in the middle.

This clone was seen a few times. In DNA form, the CDR3 reads TGTGCCAGTAGTATAAGCGGGGCAAATACGCAGTATTTT. It yields the protein CASSISGANTQYF. The chain employs TRBV19 and TRBJ2-3, with TRBD2 matching 7 bases. Germline V gene lookup returns CDR1 LNHDA and CDR2 SQIVND (reference sequence). With V trimmed by 2 bases and J by 7 bases, 3 bases remained unmatched. There are 13 residues in the CDR3.

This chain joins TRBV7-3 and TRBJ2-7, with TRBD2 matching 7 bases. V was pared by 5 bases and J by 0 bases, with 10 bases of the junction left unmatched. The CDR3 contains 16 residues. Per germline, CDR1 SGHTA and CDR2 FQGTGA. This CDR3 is CASSPGEGQSSYEQYF. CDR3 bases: TGTGCCAGCAGCCCCGGGGAGGGGCAAAGCTCCTACGAGCAGTACTTC.

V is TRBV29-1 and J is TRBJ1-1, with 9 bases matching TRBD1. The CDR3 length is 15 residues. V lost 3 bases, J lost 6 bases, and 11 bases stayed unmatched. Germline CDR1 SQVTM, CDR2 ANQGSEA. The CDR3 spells CSVELDRGRAAEAFF. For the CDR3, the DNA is TGCAGCGTTGAGTTGGACAGGGGAAGAGCAGCTGAAGCTTTCTTT. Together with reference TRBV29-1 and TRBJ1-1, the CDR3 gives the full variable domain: SAVISQKPSRDICQRGTSLTIQCQVDSQVTMMFWYRQQPGQSLTLIATANQGSEATYESGFVIDKFPISRPNLTFSTLTVSNMSPEDSSIYLCSVELDRGRAAEAFFGQGTRLTVV.

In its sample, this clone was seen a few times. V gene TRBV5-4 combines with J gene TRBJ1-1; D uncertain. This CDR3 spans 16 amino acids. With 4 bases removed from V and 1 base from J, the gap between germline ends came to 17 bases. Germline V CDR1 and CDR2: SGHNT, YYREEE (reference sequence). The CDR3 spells CASSRDLSSSNTEAFF. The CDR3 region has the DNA TGTGCCAGCAGCCGTGATCTATCCTCCTCGAACACTGAAGCTTTCTTT.

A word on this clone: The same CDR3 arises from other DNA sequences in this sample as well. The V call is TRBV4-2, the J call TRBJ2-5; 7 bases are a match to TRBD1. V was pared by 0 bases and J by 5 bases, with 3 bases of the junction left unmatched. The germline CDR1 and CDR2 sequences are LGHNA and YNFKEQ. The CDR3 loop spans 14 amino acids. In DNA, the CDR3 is TGTGCCAGCAGCCAAGAAGGGGGCCGGGAGACCCAGTACTTC. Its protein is CASSQEGGRETQYF.

The CDR3 nucleotides read TGCGCCAGCAGTGACTCCGGGACAGGAGCCTACGAGCAGTACTTC. Encoded protein: CASSDSGTGAYEQYF. V gene TRBV10-1 combines with J gene TRBJ2-7, with 8 bases fitting TRBD1. CDR3 size: 15 residues. V shed 3 bases and J 2 bases; nucleotides not matched to a gene: 6. Germline V gene lookup returns CDR1 WNHNN and CDR2 SYGVQD (reference sequence).

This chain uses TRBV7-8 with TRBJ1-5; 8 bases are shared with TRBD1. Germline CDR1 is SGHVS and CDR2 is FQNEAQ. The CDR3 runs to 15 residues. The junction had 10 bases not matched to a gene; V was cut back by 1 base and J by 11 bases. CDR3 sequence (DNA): TGTGCCAGCAGCTTAGGGACAGGGCGGGGTCCGTCCCAGCATTTT. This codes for CASSLGTGRGPSQHF.

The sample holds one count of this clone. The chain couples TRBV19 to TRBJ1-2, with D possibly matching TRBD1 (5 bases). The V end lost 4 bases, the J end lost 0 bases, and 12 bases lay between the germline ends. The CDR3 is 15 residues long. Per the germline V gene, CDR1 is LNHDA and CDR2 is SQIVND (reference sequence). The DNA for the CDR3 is TGTGCCAGTAGTACTACAGGACAACCTAACTATGGCTACACCTTC. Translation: CASSTTGQPNYGYTF.

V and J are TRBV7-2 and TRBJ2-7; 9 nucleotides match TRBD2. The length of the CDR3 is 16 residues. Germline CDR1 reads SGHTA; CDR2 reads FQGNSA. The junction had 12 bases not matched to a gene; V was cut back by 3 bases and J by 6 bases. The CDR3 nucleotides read TGTGCCAGCAGCTTGGGGGCCGGATTAGCGGGAGTCGAGCAGTACTTC. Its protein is CASSLGAGLAGVEQYF. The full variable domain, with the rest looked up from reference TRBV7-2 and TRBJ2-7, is GAGVSQSPSNKVTEKGKDVELRCDPISGHTALYWYRQSLGQGLEFLIYFQGNSAPDKSGLPSDRFSAERTGGSVSTLTIQRTQQEDSAVYLCASSLGAGLAGVEQYFGPGTRLTVT.

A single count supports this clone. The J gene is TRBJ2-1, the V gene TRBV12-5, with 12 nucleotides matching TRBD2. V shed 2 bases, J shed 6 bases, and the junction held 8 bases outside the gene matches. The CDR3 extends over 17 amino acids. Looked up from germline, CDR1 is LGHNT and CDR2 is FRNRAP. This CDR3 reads CASGLTRTSGTTNEQFF. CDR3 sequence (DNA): TGTGCTAGTGGTTTGACCCGGACTAGCGGGACCACCAATGAGCAGTTCTTC.

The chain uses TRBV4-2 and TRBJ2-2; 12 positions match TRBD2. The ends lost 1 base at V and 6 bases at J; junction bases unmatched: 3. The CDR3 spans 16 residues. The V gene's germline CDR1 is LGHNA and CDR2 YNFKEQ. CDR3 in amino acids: CASSQGLAGVPGELFF. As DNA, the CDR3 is TGTGCCAGCAGCCAAGGACTAGCGGGAGTCCCCGGGGAGCTGTTTTTT.

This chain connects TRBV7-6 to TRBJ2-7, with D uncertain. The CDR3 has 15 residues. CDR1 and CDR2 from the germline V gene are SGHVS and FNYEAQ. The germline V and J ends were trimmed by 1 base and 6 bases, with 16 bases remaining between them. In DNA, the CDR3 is TGTGCCAGCAGCTTAGAGACTGGAACGAGAAGCGAGCAGTACTTC. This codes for CASSLETGTRSEQYF.

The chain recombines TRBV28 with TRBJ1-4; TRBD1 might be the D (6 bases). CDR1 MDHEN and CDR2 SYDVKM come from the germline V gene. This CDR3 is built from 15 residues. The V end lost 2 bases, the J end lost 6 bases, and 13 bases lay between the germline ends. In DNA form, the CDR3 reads TGTGCCAGCAGTTTAGGCGGGGGGGCAGATGAAAAACTGTTTTTT. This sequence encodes CASSLGGGADEKLFF.

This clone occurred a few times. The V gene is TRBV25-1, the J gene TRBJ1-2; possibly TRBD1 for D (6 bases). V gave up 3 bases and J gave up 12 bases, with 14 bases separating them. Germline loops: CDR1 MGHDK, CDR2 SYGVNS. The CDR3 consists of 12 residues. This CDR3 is CASSEGGAPHTF. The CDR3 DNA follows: TGTGCCAGCAGTGAGGGGGGGGCCCCTCACACCTTC.

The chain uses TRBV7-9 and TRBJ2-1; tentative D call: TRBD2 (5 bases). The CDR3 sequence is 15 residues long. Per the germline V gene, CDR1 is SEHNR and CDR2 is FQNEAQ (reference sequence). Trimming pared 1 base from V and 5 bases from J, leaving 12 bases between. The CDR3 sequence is CASSLGGIGNNEQFF. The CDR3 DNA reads TGTGCCAGCAGCTTAGGAGGGATAGGAAACAATGAGCAGTTCTTC.

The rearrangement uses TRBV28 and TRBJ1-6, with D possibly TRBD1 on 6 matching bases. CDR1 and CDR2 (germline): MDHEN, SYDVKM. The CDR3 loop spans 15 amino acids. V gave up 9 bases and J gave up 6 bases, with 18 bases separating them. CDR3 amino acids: CASFSRGRSNSPLHF. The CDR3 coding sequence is TGTGCCAGTTTTTCGAGGGGGAGAAGTAATTCACCCCTCCACTTT.

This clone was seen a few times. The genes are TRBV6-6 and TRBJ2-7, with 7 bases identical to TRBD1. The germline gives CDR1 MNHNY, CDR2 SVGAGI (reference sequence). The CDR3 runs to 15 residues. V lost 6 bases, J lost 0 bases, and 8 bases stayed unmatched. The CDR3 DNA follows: TGTGCCAGCAGGGATGGACAGGTGAGCTCCTACGAGCAGTACTTC. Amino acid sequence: CASRDGQVSSYEQYF.

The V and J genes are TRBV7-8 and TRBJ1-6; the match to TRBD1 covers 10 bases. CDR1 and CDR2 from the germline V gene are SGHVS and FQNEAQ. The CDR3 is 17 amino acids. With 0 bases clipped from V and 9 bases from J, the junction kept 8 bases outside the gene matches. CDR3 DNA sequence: TGTGCCAGCAGCTTAGCGGGAGACAGGGGGCTCGGTTCACCCCTCCACTTT. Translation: CASSLAGDRGLGSPLHF.

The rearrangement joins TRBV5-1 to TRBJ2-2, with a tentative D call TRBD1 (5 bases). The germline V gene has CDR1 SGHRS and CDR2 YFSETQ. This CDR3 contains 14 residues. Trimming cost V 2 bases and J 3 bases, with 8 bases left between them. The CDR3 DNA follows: TGCGCCAGCAGCTTACCAGGGTACACCGGGGAGCTGTTTTTT. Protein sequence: CASSLPGYTGELFF.

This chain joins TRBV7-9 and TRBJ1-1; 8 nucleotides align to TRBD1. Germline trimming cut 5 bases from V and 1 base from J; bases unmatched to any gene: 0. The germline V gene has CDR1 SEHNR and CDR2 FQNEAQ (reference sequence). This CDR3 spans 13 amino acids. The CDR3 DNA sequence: TGTGCCAGCAGCGGACAGGGGAACACTGAAGCTTTCTTT. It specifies CASSGQGNTEAFF.

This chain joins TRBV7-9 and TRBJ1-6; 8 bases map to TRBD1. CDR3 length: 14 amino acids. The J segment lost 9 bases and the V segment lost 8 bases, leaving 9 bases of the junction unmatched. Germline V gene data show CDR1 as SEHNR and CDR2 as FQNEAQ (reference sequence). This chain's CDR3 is CASGMTGVGSPLHF. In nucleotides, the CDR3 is TGTGCCAGCGGTATGACAGGGGTGGGTTCACCCCTCCACTTT.

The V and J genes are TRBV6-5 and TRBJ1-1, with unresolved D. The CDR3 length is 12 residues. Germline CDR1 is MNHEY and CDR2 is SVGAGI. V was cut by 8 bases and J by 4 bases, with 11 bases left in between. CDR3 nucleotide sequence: TGTGCCAGCCAGTCCCCGATCACTGAAGCTTTCTTT. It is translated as CASQSPITEAFF.

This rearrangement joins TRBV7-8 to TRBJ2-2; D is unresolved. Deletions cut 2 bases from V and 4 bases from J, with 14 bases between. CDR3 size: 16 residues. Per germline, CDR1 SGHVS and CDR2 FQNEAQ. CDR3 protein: CASSLPRVLGTGELFF. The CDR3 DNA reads TGTGCCAGCAGCTTACCCCGGGTATTAGGCACCGGGGAGCTGTTTTTT.

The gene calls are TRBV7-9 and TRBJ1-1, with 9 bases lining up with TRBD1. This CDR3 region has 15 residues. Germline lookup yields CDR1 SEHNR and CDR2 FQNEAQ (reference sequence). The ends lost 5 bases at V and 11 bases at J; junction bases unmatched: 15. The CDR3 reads CASSQFRDRALWAFF. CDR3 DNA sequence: TGTGCCAGCAGCCAATTCAGGGACAGGGCCCTCTGGGCTTTCTTT.